This T cell receptor (beta chain) was sequenced for a study of identical twins (TCRdb year 2016). For context, the study as a whole: To test whether fetal clonotypes persist, the study used deep sequencing on TCR alpha and beta repertoires from monozygotic twins, unrelated adults of various ages, and cord blood. Replicate twin experiments were performed at different times using different library preparation protocols to rule out contamination.

Libraries were prepared through 5' RACE. Instrument used: Illumina HiSeq 2000. A universal primer binding site was added through template switching, and the final cDNA carried a unique molecular identifier so that TCR cDNA molecules could be counted accurately. Specific primers in the conserved constant-segment region were used to synthesize first-strand cDNA for TCR alpha and beta chains. To control for contamination, every cDNA library carried two barcodes: a SMART-Mk sample barcode plus Illumina barcodes. TruSeq adapter sequences along with Illumina sample barcodes were introduced in two successive PCR steps. TCR alpha and beta cDNA libraries were sequenced on the Illumina HiSeq platform with custom primers. Processing in the source paper ran as follows. MiGEC was used to process raw reads and extract unique molecular identifiers, and MiXCR was used to find CDR3 positions. Recombination models were inferred per individual with the repgenHMM and IGoR tools using an EM algorithm. Shared clonotype analysis was performed with the tcR package in R, normalizing sharing by the product of cloneset sizes. Out-of-frame nonproductive sequences were analyzed to study raw recombination free of thymic and clonal selection effects. TCRdb reprocessed the public reads (quality trimming at Q25 with fastp, clone calling with MiXCR) and kept in-frame beta chains. Under each unique CDR3 protein, matching rows form one entry showing the most common genes and DNA. The V and J calls shown here were made by TCRdb, not taken from the authors' results. The sample includes 570,000 or so distinct CDR3 sequences, with approximately 10% observed a single time. Roughly 3% of the sample is held by the ten biggest clonotypes.

All donors were healthy Caucasians. The twin cohort comprised three pairs of female monozygotic twins, all aged roughly 18 to 29 years. RNA for TCR libraries was isolated from peripheral blood mononuclear cells. From the germline V gene (reference sequence), CDR1 is DFQATT and CDR2 is SNEGSKA. The CDR3 numbers 15 residues from cysteine through phenylalanine. The sequence is cut down to CDR3 DNA, 45 bases in frame from base 1. V lost 6 bases and J lost 7 bases, and the count of bases not matched to a germline gene is 10. Summary of the overall study and its limitations: Excess twin sharing in beta out-of-frame sequences was weaker because fewer shared sequences lowered the signal-to-noise ratio. Because the same donors could not be followed over many years, conclusions were based on cross-sectional statistical analysis. Abundant cord blood beta clonotypes had fewer insertions, young adult naive repertoires showed a similar but weaker trend, and memory repertoires showed no such trend. Zero-insertion analyses could be partly confounded by invariant T cells such as MAIT and iNKT, although diverse VJ usage argued against such confounding for most clonotypes. Compared with coincidental sharing between unrelated individuals, an excess of low generation-probability sequences was observed among out-of-frame TCR alpha sequences shared between twins. Out-of-frame TCR alpha sharing in monozygotic twins was systematically underestimated by recombination models, whereas sharing between unrelated individuals was in agreement with the recombination models.

This clonotype was seen many times. The antigen it binds to is not known. It has no much larger one-base neighbor in the sample; base qualities were not kept. These sequences were also reported in another study, on yellow fever vaccine responses in identical twins. As described in the second report: The T cell response to vaccination in identical twins was reported by the authors to appear partly convergent and partly personalized. In the study, vaccine-responding T cell clones were precisely tracked in identical twins.

The chain joins TRBV20-1 to TRBJ2-1, with 12 bases in between that match TRBD2. The receptor was isolated from a woman between 18 and 30 years old in good health. Sequencing input: PBMCs. CDR3 region: CSARGMTSGSNEQFF. The sequenced DNA: TGCAGTGCACGCGGGATGACTAGCGGGAGTAATGAGCAGTTCTTC.